The sequence of this T cell receptor (beta chain) was determined in a study of blood T cell repertoires in COVID-19. The wider study: The United States, Italy and Spain provided the acute and convalescent COVID-19 samples. T cells, B-cell-depleted T cells, or PBMCs provided the cDNA or gDNA that served as material.

Per the authors' pipeline: Reference gene primers were amplified, and this amplification served to estimate nucleated cell counts. Clones were read by immunoSEQ multiplex PCR, and TCRdb kept only the in-frame ones, dropping some. That table is the source of V, J and clone size, and D and trimming were worked out from the DNA. The sample holds 65,000 to 85,000 clones, around nine tenths seen once. There are a few counts of this clone. The CDR3 spans 15 residues. Germline CDR1 is SGHTA and CDR2 is FQGNSA. Trimming stripped 5 bases from V and 5 bases from J, with 18 bases between. The chain is built from TRBV7-2 and TRBJ1-2; weak D call: TRBD1 (5 bases). What was sequenced was peripheral blood. The receptor comes from a human donor in a cohort sampled during active COVID-19. CDR3 sequence: CASSPPGELKYGYTF. CDR3 bases: TGTGCCAGCAGCCCCCCGGGGGAGTTAAAATATGGCTACACCTTC.